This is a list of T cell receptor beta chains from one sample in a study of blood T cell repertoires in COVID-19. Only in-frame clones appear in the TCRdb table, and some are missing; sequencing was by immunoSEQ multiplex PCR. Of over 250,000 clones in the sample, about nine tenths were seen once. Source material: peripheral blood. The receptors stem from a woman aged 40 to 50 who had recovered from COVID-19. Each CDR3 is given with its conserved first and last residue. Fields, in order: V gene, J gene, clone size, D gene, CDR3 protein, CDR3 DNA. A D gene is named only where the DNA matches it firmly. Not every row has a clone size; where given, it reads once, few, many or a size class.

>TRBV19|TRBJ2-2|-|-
CASKGYRGTGELFF
TGTGCCAGTAAGGGGTATAGAGGTACCGGGGAGCTGTTTTTT
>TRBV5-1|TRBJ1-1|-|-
CASSLDMTMNTEAFF
TGCGCCAGCAGCTTGGATATGACTATGAACACTGAAGCTTTCTTT
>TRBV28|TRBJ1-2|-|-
CASSSQVNYGYTF
TGTGCCAGCAGTTCGCAGGTTAACTATGGCTACACCTTC
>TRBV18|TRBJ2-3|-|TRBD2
CASTTSGSTDTQYF
TGTGCCAGCACCACTAGCGGGTCCACAGATACGCAGTATTTT
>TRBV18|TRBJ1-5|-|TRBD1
CASSPQGTVEPQHF
TGTGCCAGCTCACCACAAGGGACAGTGGAGCCCCAGCATTTT
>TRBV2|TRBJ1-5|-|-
CASSDMGQDNQPQHF
TGTGCCAGCAGTGACATGGGCCAGGATAATCAGCCCCAGCATTTT
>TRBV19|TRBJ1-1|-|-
CASRKETRTEAFF
TGTGCCAGTAGAAAGGAGACCCGCACTGAAGCTTTCTTT
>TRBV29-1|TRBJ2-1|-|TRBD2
CSGKGLPRSYNEQFF
TGCAGCGGGAAGGGACTACCCCGCTCCTACAATGAGCAGTTCTTC
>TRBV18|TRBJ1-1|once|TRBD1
CASSPQQGTNTEAFF
TGTGCCAGCTCACCACAACAGGGGACTAACACTGAAGCTTTCTTT
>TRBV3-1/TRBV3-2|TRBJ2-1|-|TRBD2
CASSQDAGGRIGQFF
TGTGCCAGCAGCCAAGATGCGGGGGGCCGGATAGGGCAGTTCTTC
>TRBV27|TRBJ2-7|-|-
CASGEDRGYEQYF
TGTGCCAGCGGCGAGGACCGGGGCTACGAGCAGTACTTC
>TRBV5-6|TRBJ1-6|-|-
CASSLWKGSSPLHF
TGTGCCAGCAGCCTTTGGAAAGGGAGTTCACCCCTCCACTTT